This passage covers 19 T cell receptor beta chains from one sample sequenced in a study of early T cells in non-severe SARS-CoV-2 infection. In TCRdb, the 5' RACE reads were re-called with MiXCR into one record per CDR3 protein. The data contain 45,000 to 55,000 distinct CDR3 sequences, 6.2% of them seen just once; the ten biggest clones take up 3.9%. Sample: whole blood. The source is an adult who was a healthcare worker with PCR-confirmed SARS-CoV-2 infection or an uninfected control (not recorded which).

This clonotype has a count of ten or more. The V and J genes are TRBV4-3 and TRBJ2-3, with 8 bases lining up with TRBD2. Germline CDR1 is LGHNA and CDR2 is YSLEER. The CDR3 extends over 17 amino acids. Losses at the gene ends were 2 bases for V and 6 bases for J; bases not matched to a gene: 13. The CDR3 nucleotides are TGCGCCAGCAGCCAACCCGGGGAGCGGGGGCCCCGGGATACGCAGTATTTT. It translates to CASSQPGERGPRDTQYF.

This clonotype was seen many times. This chain uses TRBV14 with TRBJ2-4, with 8 bases identical to TRBD1. Germline V gene sequence: CDR1 SGHDN, CDR2 FVKESK. Trimming removed 4 bases from V and 7 bases from J; junction bases left unmatched: 6. There are 14 residues in the CDR3. CDR3 region: CASSPDRERNIQYF. The CDR3 region has the DNA TGTGCCAGCAGCCCGGACAGGGAGAGGAACATTCAGTACTTC.

This clonotype was counted many times. The rearrangement uses TRBV6-5 and TRBJ2-1, with TRBD1 matching over 9 bases. The CDR3 consists of 16 residues. Per the germline V gene, CDR1 is MNHEY and CDR2 is SVGAGI. V lost 6 bases and J lost 1; bases outside the gene matches: 7. CDR3 protein: CASSPDRGRSYNEQFF. The CDR3 DNA reads as TGTGCCAGCAGCCCGGACAGGGGTCGTTCCTACAATGAGCAGTTCTTC.

Only a few counts were recorded for this clonotype. This chain joins TRBV6-2 or TRBV6-3 and TRBJ2-7; the D is unclear. The germline V and J ends were trimmed by 0 bases and 3 bases, with 6 bases remaining between them. Germline CDR1 MNHEY, CDR2 SVGEGT. CDR3 length: 13 amino acids. CDR3 bases: TGTGCCAGCAGTTACTCGTCGATCTACGAGCAGTACTTC. It translates to CASSYSSIYEQYF.

This clonotype was seen at least ten times. The genes are TRBV28 and TRBJ1-6, with D possibly being TRBD1 (6 bases). Trimming took off 3 bases at V and 10 bases at J, with 16 bases between the two ends. There are 15 residues in the CDR3. Germline V CDR1 and CDR2: MDHEN, SYDVKM. The DNA for the CDR3 is TGTGCCAGCAGTTTGCCCAGAGGGGGGAGATCACCCCTCCACTTT. Translated: CASSLPRGGRSPLHF.

The table lists this clonotype with many counts. No conserved phenylalanine or tryptophan is present at the end of the CDR3, so a read error is the likely explanation. The DNA is omitted, as the CDR3 cannot be located on it reliably, and the CDR3 follows TCRdb's listing. The gene calls are TRBV5-5 and TRBJ1-1. Germline V gene data show CDR1 as SGHKS and CDR2 as YYEKEE (reference sequence). The CDR3 is 8 amino acids in total, end residues counted. CDR3 sequence reads: CASSLDLK.

This clonotype was detected many times. The chain links TRBV6-6 to TRBJ1-3; no definite D call. Germline CDR1 and CDR2: MNHNY and SVGAGI (reference sequence). This CDR3 spans 14 amino acids. V was pared by 7 bases and J by 8 bases, with 18 bases between. For the CDR3, the DNA is TGTGCCAGCAAGGAATCCTCAATCATGGACACCATATATTTT. This sequence encodes CASKESSIMDTIYF.

The sample holds a few counts of this clonotype. This chain connects TRBV7-2 to TRBJ2-3, with 9 bases lining up with TRBD2. V shed 2 bases, J shed 1 base, and the junction held 4 bases outside the gene matches. The CDR3 length is 16 residues. Germline V CDR1 and CDR2: SGHTA, FQGNSA. CDR3 loop: CASSLRERGGTDTQYF. The CDR3 DNA sequence: TGTGCCAGCAGCTTAAGAGAGCGGGGGGGCACAGATACGCAGTATTTT.

The V call is TRBV6-1, the J call TRBJ2-7, with D possibly TRBD2 on 5 matching bases. Trimming left V 1 base short and J 3 bases short, with 13 bases between. Germline values: CDR1 MNHNS, CDR2 SASEGT. CDR3 length equals 15 residues. The CDR3 sequence: CASSEDRLRFYEQYF. CDR3 bases: TGTGCCAGCAGTGAAGACCGACTACGATTCTACGAGCAGTACTTC.

This clonotype was counted at least ten times. This chain connects TRBV20-1 to TRBJ1-6; a weak D match, TRBD1 (6 bases). V lost 3 bases and J lost 6, with 15 bases in between. Germline-derived CDR1 and CDR2 are DFQATT and SNEGSKA (reference sequence). CDR3 size: 15 residues. The CDR3 DNA is TGCAGTGCTAGTCCCGAAACAGGGTCTAATTCACCCCTCCACTTT. Translating gives CSASPETGSNSPLHF.

Ten or more counts support this clonotype. The chain carries TRBV20-1 and TRBJ1-2, with D hard to call. Germline lookup yields CDR1 DFQATT and CDR2 SNEGSKA (reference sequence). Trimming shortened V by 0 bases and J by 2 bases, and 10 bases separated the two germline ends. There are 14 residues in the CDR3. The CDR3 sequence is CSARDLFKNYGYTF. The CDR3 bases are TGCAGTGCTAGAGATTTATTTAAGAACTATGGCTACACCTTC.

This clonotype was counted a few times. The gene calls are TRBV6-2 or TRBV6-3 and TRBJ2-1; 11 bases align to TRBD2. The germline V gene has CDR1 MNHEY and CDR2 SVGEGT. The length of the CDR3 is 17 residues. The V and J ends lost 6 bases and 3 bases, in that order; junction bases with no gene match: 10. The CDR3 nucleotides read TGTGCCAGCAGCCGCCTAAGTAGCGGGGGGGTCTACAATGAGCAGTTCTTC. This encodes CASSRLSSGGVYNEQFF.

Many counts were recorded for this clonotype. The genes are TRBV5-1 and TRBJ2-4; D is possibly TRBD2 (6 bases). The germline V gene encodes CDR1 SGHRS and CDR2 YFSETQ. The CDR3 runs 14 residues. The V and J ends lost 2 bases and 8 bases respectively, with 14 bases between them. Here the CDR3 DNA reads TGCGCCAGCAGCTTAGACGTACGCGGGGACATTCAGTACTTC. Translating it yields CASSLDVRGDIQYF.

This clonotype was seen repeatedly, ten times or more. The chain joins TRBV20-1 to TRBJ1-4, with 9 positions matching TRBD1. CDR1 is DFQATT, CDR2 SNEGSKA, per germline (reference sequence). Unmatched junction bases numbered 9, after V lost 6 bases and J lost 10 bases. The CDR3 is 13 amino acids. The CDR3 is CSATQGADGKLFF. The CDR3 DNA reads TGCAGTGCCACACAGGGGGCTGACGGAAAACTGTTTTTT.

The chain links TRBV10-2 to TRBJ2-1; D uncertain. CDR3 size: 12 residues. V gave up 4 bases and J gave up 9 bases, with 10 bases separating them. Germline CDR1 WSHSY, CDR2 SAAADI. CDR3 residues: CASSVGAIEQFF. CDR3 sequence (DNA): TGCGCCAGCAGTGTGGGTGCAATTGAGCAGTTCTTC.

J is TRBJ1-2 and V is TRBV14; the match to TRBD1 covers 10 bases. CDR3 size: 18 residues. J gave up 0 bases and V 1 base, and 8 bases lay outside the gene matches. Germline V gene data show CDR1 as SGHDN and CDR2 as FVKESK. The CDR3 coding sequence is TGTGCCAGCAGCCAAGTGAGGGGACAGGGGTCCCCTAACTATGGCTACACCTTC. Its protein is CASSQVRGQGSPNYGYTF.

This clonotype was counted between two and nine times. The chain carries TRBV6-6 and TRBJ2-1, with D unresolved. This CDR3 contains 16 residues. The germline V and J ends were trimmed by 1 base and 0 bases, with 10 bases remaining between them. The germline CDR1 and CDR2 sequences are MNHNY and SVGAGI (reference sequence). The CDR3 spells CASSYWDSGSYNEQFF. CDR3 DNA: TGTGCCAGCAGTTACTGGGATTCCGGCTCCTACAATGAGCAGTTCTTC.

The rearrangement uses TRBV11-2 and TRBJ2-1; the match to TRBD1 covers 8 bases. CDR1 and CDR2 from the germline V gene are SGHAT and FQNNGV. This CDR3 has 16 amino acids. Trimming removed 5 bases from V and 1 base from J; junction bases left unmatched: 7. CDR3 sequence (DNA): TGTGCCAGCAGCCAAACAGGGGGTCTTTCCTACAATGAGCAGTTCTTC. Protein sequence: CASSQTGGLSYNEQFF.

Many counts were recorded for this clonotype. The rearrangement links TRBV11-2 to TRBJ2-3; a possible D gene is TRBD2 (5 bases). CDR1 is SGHAT, CDR2 FQNNGV, per germline. V shed 4 bases and J shed 5 bases, with 7 bases lying between them. This CDR3 has 12 amino acids. The CDR3 sequence: CASSSSGDTQYF. The CDR3 region has the DNA TGTGCCAGCAGCTCAAGCGGAGATACGCAGTATTTT.